The 20 T cell receptor beta chains below all came from one sample that was sequenced in a study of vaccination and CD4 T cells after COVID-19. Their antigens are not known. Cultured CD4+ T-cell DNA underwent Oncomine TCR Beta short-read sequencing. One entry per CDR3 protein, called by TCRdb with MiXCR from the PCR reads. The sample has about 15,000 distinct CDR3 sequences, 50% to 60% seen once. Treatment specified: approximately 10-day PBMC culture with coronavirus spike peptide pools or control peptides (ViraFEST assay). Sequences were obtained from CD4+ T cells from blood, cultured in vitro. These receptors all stem from a human donor who had recovered from COVID-19.

This clonotype is a singleton in its sample. The CDR3 region is CASSLAGDRVNYGYTF. CDR3 DNA: TGTGCCAGCAGCTTAGCGGGGGACAGGGTAAACTATGGCTACACCTTC. The V gene is TRBV7-9, the J gene TRBJ1-2, with 9 bases aligning to TRBD1. This CDR3 comprises 16 residues. V dropped 0 bases and J dropped 2; count of bases not matched to a gene: 4. Per the germline V gene, CDR1 is SEHNR and CDR2 is FQNEAQ (reference sequence).

This clonotype was recorded a few times. J is TRBJ1-2 and V is TRBV6-1; TRBD1 matches at 7 bases. Looked up from germline, CDR1 is MNHNS and CDR2 is SASEGT. With 3 bases clipped from V and 7 bases from J, the junction kept 5 bases outside the gene matches. The CDR3 runs 13 residues. CDR3 nucleotide sequence: TGTGCCAGCAGTGACACAGGGGTTGTTGGCTACACCTTC. This gives the protein CASSDTGVVGYTF.

CDR3 nucleotide sequence: TGTGCCAGCAGTGAATACGGCTGGGGGGGGGCTGGCACCGGGGAGCTGTTTTTT. Translated: CASSEYGWGGAGTGELFF. The gene calls are TRBV25-1 and TRBJ2-2; the D gene is possibly TRBD2 (7 bases). This CDR3 is 18 amino acids long. The germline CDR1 and CDR2 sequences are MGHDK and SYGVNS. V dropped 0 bases and J dropped 4 bases, with 18 bases sitting between them.

The chain is built from TRBV5-4 and TRBJ1-1; tentatively, D is TRBD1 (5 bases). Trimming cost V 1 base and J 0 bases, with 7 bases left between them. The CDR3 covers 14 residues. Germline V CDR1 and CDR2: SGHNT, YYREEE (reference sequence). The CDR3 nucleotides are TGTGCCAGCAGCTTGTGGGGGATGAACACTGAAGCTTTCTTT. Residues: CASSLWGMNTEAFF. Based on the CDR3 plus reference TRBV5-4 and TRBJ1-1, the full variable domain is ETGVTQSPTHLIKTRGQQVTLRCSSQSGHNTVSWYQQALGQGPQFIFQYYREEENGRGNFPPRFSGLQFPNYSSELNVNALELDDSALYLCASSLWGMNTEAFFGQGTRLTVV.

V gene TRBV3-1 combines with J gene TRBJ2-7; 9 bases map to TRBD1. The CDR3 extends over 15 amino acids. The V gene's germline CDR1 is LGHDT and CDR2 YNNKEL (reference sequence). V lost 5 bases to trimming and J lost 3 bases; unmatched junction nucleotides: 8. The CDR3 DNA follows: TGTGCCAGCAGCTATCTACAGGGGGCTCTCTACGAGCAGTACTTC. Amino acids: CASSYLQGALYEQYF.

The J gene is TRBJ1-2, the V gene TRBV10-3; D is unresolved. Deletions cut 0 bases from V and 7 bases from J, with 15 bases between. This CDR3 contains 15 residues. CDR1 is ENHRY, CDR2 SYGVKD, per germline. CDR3 coding DNA: TGTGCCATCAGTGAGTCGATTATCAAGCCGGGTGGCTACACCTTC. It translates to CAISESIIKPGGYTF.

This clonotype has more than one count but fewer than ten. The gene calls are TRBV30 and TRBJ1-2; D remains ambiguous. The CDR3 sequence is 12 residues long. V was shortened by 4 bases and J by 6 bases, with 12 bases between the two germline ends. CDR1 is GTSNPN and CDR2 is SVGIG in the germline V gene (reference sequence). The CDR3 loop reads CAWTYRGDGYTF. The CDR3 nucleotides read TGTGCCTGGACGTATCGCGGGGATGGCTACACCTTC. Combining the CDR3 with reference TRBV30 and TRBJ1-2 gives the whole variable domain SQTIHQWPATLVQPVGSPLSLECTVEGTSNPNLYWYRQAAGRGLQLLFYSVGIGQISSEVPQNLSASRPQDRQFILSSKKLLLSDSGFYLCAWTYRGDGYTFGSGTRLTVV.

This chain uses TRBV2 with TRBJ1-1; perhaps TRBD1 as D (5 bases). The germline V and J ends were trimmed by 6 bases and 5 bases, with 13 bases remaining between them. The CDR3 is 13 residues long. Germline loops: CDR1 SNHLY, CDR2 FYNNEI. In DNA form, the CDR3 reads TGTGCCAGCAGCGTGGGACCGGGGACTGAAGCTTTCTTT. Translation gives CASSVGPGTEAFF.

This clonotype came up a few times. This chain uses TRBV30 with TRBJ2-3; D possibly uses TRBD1 or TRBD2 (5 bases each). CDR1 and CDR2 from the germline V gene are GTSNPN and SVGIG (reference sequence). V shed 0 bases and J shed 5 bases, with 21 bases lying between them. The CDR3 covers 17 residues. The CDR3: CAWSVQRWGRARDTQYF. For the CDR3, the DNA is TGTGCCTGGAGTGTACAAAGGTGGGGGAGAGCGCGAGATACGCAGTATTTT.

The table lists this clonotype with a few counts. The chain carries TRBV27 and TRBJ1-5, with D unclear. CDR1 is MNHEY, CDR2 SMNVEV, per germline (reference sequence). This CDR3 spans 14 amino acids. Deletions cut 5 bases from V and 0 bases from J, with 8 bases between. CDR3 in amino acids: CASSRTDSNQPQHF. CDR3 nucleotides: TGTGCCAGCAGTCGGACGGATAGCAATCAGCCCCAGCATTTT.

This chain uses TRBV30 with TRBJ2-1; a possible D gene is TRBD1 (5 bases). The DNA end favors TRBJ2-7, so the J call may be wrong. Germline CDR1 and CDR2: GTSNPN and SVGIG (reference sequence). CDR3 length equals 11 residues. CDR3 coding DNA: TGTGCCTGGAGAGACAGTTACGAGCAGTACTTC. Translating gives CAWRDSYEQYF.

This sequence joins TRBV11-3 and TRBJ2-5; TRBD2 aligns across 8 bases. J was trimmed by 4 bases and V by 0 bases; bases with no gene match: 7. Germline CDR1 is SGHNT and CDR2 is YENEEA. This CDR3 is 16 amino acids long. The CDR3 nucleotides read TGTGCCAGCAGCTTAGAAGGTGGGCTAGCGGGAGAGACCCAGTACTTC. Protein product: CASSLEGGLAGETQYF.

This sequence joins TRBV19 and TRBJ1-5; maybe TRBD1 (5 bases). Trimming took 7 bases from V and 1 from J, leaving 5 bases between them. In germline, CDR1 is LNHDA, CDR2 SQIVND (reference sequence). This CDR3 is 12 amino acids long. The CDR3 coding sequence is TGTGCCAGTACAGGGAGCAATCAGCCCCAGCATTTT. Protein product: CASTGSNQPQHF.

This chain links TRBV12-3 or TRBV12-4 with TRBJ1-5; tentatively, D is TRBD1 (5 bases). V was cut by 2 bases and J by 5 bases, with 10 bases left in between. CDR3 size: 14 residues. The DNA for the CDR3 is TGTGCCAGCAGTTTAACGGGGGATCATCAGCCCCAGCATTTT. Its translation is CASSLTGDHQPQHF.

The chain links TRBV7-9 to TRBJ1-1, with 8 bases lining up with TRBD1. Trimming cost V 5 bases and J 6 bases; bases outside gene matches: 8. The CDR3 has 14 amino acids. CDR1 is SEHNR, CDR2 FQNEAQ, per germline (reference sequence). CDR3 bases: TGTGCCAGCAGCCCACTGATGACAGGGGCTGAAGCTTTCTTT. Translation: CASSPLMTGAEAFF.

This clonotype was counted between two and nine times. The chain employs TRBV20-1 and TRBJ2-3; 12 positions match TRBD2. After removal of 5 bases from V and 0 bases from J, the junction contained 3 bases not matched to a gene. This CDR3 has 15 residues. CDR1 is DFQATT and CDR2 is SNEGSKA in the germline V gene (reference sequence). CDR3 in DNA: TGCAGTGCTTGGACTAGCGGGACTAGCACAGATACGCAGTATTTT. This encodes CSAWTSGTSTDTQYF.

This clonotype has a handful of counts. The CDR3 loop reads CASSGPQGARSQPQHF. The CDR3 bases are TGTGCCAGCAGTGGACCTCAGGGGGCGAGGAGTCAGCCCCAGCATTTT. This chain uses TRBV6-1 with TRBJ1-5; TRBD1 matches 8 bases. The V segment lost 4 bases and the J segment 6 bases; nucleotides outside the gene matches: 11. The germline gives CDR1 MNHNS, CDR2 SASEGT. The CDR3 spans 16 residues.

This chain links TRBV6-1 with TRBJ2-2; possible D gene TRBD2, 5 bases. The CDR3 contains 12 residues. Germline lookup yields CDR1 MNHNS and CDR2 SASEGT. Trimming shortened V by 5 bases and J by 4 bases, and 5 bases separated the two germline ends. In DNA form, the CDR3 reads TGTGCCAGCAGTCGGGGCACCGGGGAGCTGTTTTTT. Translation gives CASSRGTGELFF.

This chain uses TRBV28 with TRBJ2-7, with D uncertain. The CDR3 loop spans 14 amino acids. The germline CDR1 and CDR2 sequences are MDHEN and SYDVKM. V gave up 6 bases and J gave up 3 bases, with 15 bases separating them. CDR3 bases: TGTGCCAGCAGGCCTCGTCCCCACCACTACGAGCAGTACTTC. Encoded protein: CASRPRPHHYEQYF.

This clonotype came up a few times. The rearrangement joins TRBV7-8 to TRBJ1-2, with a weak D call TRBD1 (6 bases). The CDR3 spans 14 residues. Trimming stripped 3 bases from V and 2 bases from J, with 10 bases between. Germline loops: CDR1 SGHVS, CDR2 FQNEAQ. The CDR3, as DNA: TGTGCCAGCAGCTTGGGACACCCCAACTATGGCTACACCTTC. Translation gives CASSLGHPNYGYTF.